Shown below are 26 T cell receptor beta chains from a single sample sequenced in a study of T cell repertoires in cytomegalovirus infection. TCRdb re-analysed the reads in MiXCR, keeping a single row per CDR3 protein. The sample carries around 290,000 distinct CDR3 sequences, roughly 24% recorded once. The sample was PBMCs. These receptors were collected from a human donor in good health (CMV status not recorded). Some clones in this sample may be carry-over from other donors' samples.

This clonotype has just a few counts. CDR3 nucleotide sequence: TGTGCCAGCCACGTAACAGGGGCGAAAAAGAACACTGAAGCTTTCTTT. Its translation is CASHVTGAKKNTEAFF. V usage is TRBV11-1 and J usage is TRBJ1-1; 7 nucleotides agree with TRBD1. The CDR3 has 16 residues. Trimming took 8 bases from V and 1 from J; bases not matched to a gene: 13. Germline V lookup: CDR1 SGHAT, CDR2 FQDESV (reference sequence).

Only a few counts were recorded for this clonotype. The chain is built from TRBV5-6 and TRBJ2-7, with unresolved D. CDR1 SGHDT and CDR2 YYEEEE come from the germline V gene. The CDR3 consists of 15 residues. V lost 0 bases, J lost 1 base, and 11 bases lay in between. The CDR3 here is CASSLVGSASYEQYF. CDR3 sequence (DNA): TGTGCCAGCAGCTTGGTAGGGTCAGCTTCCTACGAGCAGTACTTC.

This chain's CDR3 is CASSYSMTGVYEQYF. The CDR3 DNA follows: TGTGCCAGCAGTTACTCGATGACAGGGGTCTACGAGCAGTACTTC. The chain has TRBV6-2 or TRBV6-3 and TRBJ2-7; 8 nucleotides line up with TRBD1. Trimming removed 0 bases from V and 3 bases from J; junction bases left unmatched: 4. Germline-derived CDR1 and CDR2 are MNHEY and SVGEGT. CDR3 length: 15 amino acids.

The V gene is TRBV12-3 or TRBV12-4, the J gene TRBJ2-1, with D possibly matching TRBD1 (6 bases). The CDR3 has 15 amino acids. With 3 bases removed from V and 2 bases from J, the gap between germline ends came to 11 bases. CDR3 DNA sequence: TGTGCCAGCAGTTTCAGACAGGTTCCCTACAATGAGCAGTTCTTC. Its protein is CASSFRQVPYNEQFF.

The sample holds a few counts of this clonotype. The chain is built from TRBV18 and TRBJ1-5; D remains ambiguous. CDR1 is KGHSH and CDR2 is LQKENI in the germline V gene. V gave up 3 bases and J gave up 4 bases, with 13 bases separating them. The CDR3 runs 15 residues. Here the CDR3 reads CASSPFRSENQPQHF. The CDR3 nucleotides are TGTGCCAGCTCACCTTTCAGGTCAGAAAATCAGCCCCAGCATTTT. Combining the CDR3 with reference TRBV18 and TRBJ1-5 gives the whole variable domain NAGVMQNPRHLVRRRGQEARLRCSPMKGHSHVYWYRQLPEEGLKFMVYLQKENIIDESGMPKERFSAEFPKEGPSILRIQQVVRGDSAAYFCASSPFRSENQPQHFGDGTRLSIL.

The chain links TRBV29-1 to TRBJ2-1; 8 nucleotides agree with TRBD2. Germline V gene lookup returns CDR1 SQVTM and CDR2 ANQGSEA. After removal of 4 bases from V and 5 bases from J, the junction contained 4 bases not matched to a gene. The CDR3 has 13 amino acids. CDR3 in DNA: TGCAGCGTTGGGCCGGGGGGGGACAATGAGCAGTTCTTC. This translates into CSVGPGGDNEQFF.

In the case of this clonotype: A single base separates this from a much larger clone, so it may be a read error. This chain uses TRBV7-2 with TRBJ2-2; D not certain. The CDR3 is 16 residues long. Trimming cost V 5 bases and J 7 bases, with 20 bases left between them. CDR1 SGHTA and CDR2 FQGNSA come from the germline V gene. This CDR3 is CASSAFWWTPSGELFF. The CDR3 coding sequence is TGTGCCAGCAGCGCCTTTTGGTGGACCCCGAGCGGGGAGCTGTTTTTT.

V usage is TRBV20-1 and J usage is TRBJ2-1; TRBD2 matches at 11 bases. The CDR3 contains 16 residues. The germline gives CDR1 DFQATT, CDR2 SNEGSKA (reference sequence). The V gene end was trimmed by 2 bases and the J gene end by 2 bases; junction bases not matched to a gene: 5. CDR3 sequence: CSARLAGGGAYNEQFF. CDR3 DNA sequence: TGCAGTGCTAGACTAGCGGGAGGTGGCGCCTACAATGAGCAGTTCTTC.

This clonotype has ten or more counts. The CDR3 is CASRLPETLTGYNEQFF. The CDR3 DNA is TGTGCCAGCAGGCTTCCCGAGACACTGACCGGTTACAATGAGCAGTTCTTC. This sequence joins TRBV7-8 and TRBJ2-1; D is undetermined. The CDR3 has 17 amino acids. Germline V gives CDR1 SGHVS, CDR2 FQNEAQ. V lost 6 bases to trimming and J lost 4 bases, with 22 bases between them. The complete variable domain, with remaining parts taken from reference TRBV7-8 and TRBJ2-1, reads GAGVSQSPRYKVAKRGQDVALRCDPISGHVSLFWYQQALGQGPEFLTYFQNEAQLDKSGLPSDRFFAERPEGSVSTLKIQRTQQEDSAVYLCASRLPETLTGYNEQFFGPGTRLTVL.

This clonotype was found a few times. The chain links TRBV12-3 or TRBV12-4 to TRBJ2-7; D is uncertain. The V end lost 2 bases, the J end lost 5 bases, and 13 bases lay between the germline ends. This CDR3 is built from 14 residues. The CDR3 protein is CASSLMGHGDEQYF. The CDR3 nucleotides read TGTGCCAGCAGTTTAATGGGCCACGGAGACGAGCAGTACTTC.

In its sample, this clonotype was seen many times. This sequence joins TRBV7-3 and TRBJ2-4, with a possible D match to TRBD2 (5 bases). V was trimmed by 5 bases and J by 7 bases, leaving 18 bases between them. This CDR3 has 15 residues. Per germline, CDR1 SGHTA and CDR2 FQGTGA. CDR3 nucleotide sequence: TGTGCCAGCAGCAATGGACGGGGAAAAAGTAACATTCAGTACTTC. Its translation: CASSNGRGKSNIQYF.

This clonotype was observed many times. The chain employs TRBV7-2 and TRBJ1-5; a possible D gene is TRBD1 (5 bases). Looked up from germline, CDR1 is SGHTA and CDR2 is FQGNSA. The CDR3 loop spans 15 amino acids. Trimming pared 5 bases from V and 1 base from J, leaving 12 bases between. CDR3 sequence (DNA): TGTGCCAGCAGCCAAACGGGACCGAGCAATCAGCCCCAGCATTTT. Protein: CASSQTGPSNQPQHF.

V usage is TRBV20-1 and J usage is TRBJ2-5; 7 nucleotides agree with TRBD1. The CDR3 is 15 amino acids. CDR1 is DFQATT, CDR2 SNEGSKA, per germline (reference sequence). V dropped 1 base and J dropped 2; count of bases not matched to a gene: 7. The CDR3 DNA reads TGCAGTGCTAGAGCCCGGGACAGTCGACAAGAGACCCAGTACTTC. Translation gives CSARARDSRQETQYF.

The chain is built from TRBV7-6 and TRBJ2-2; D tentatively fits TRBD1 or TRBD2 (5 bases each). The CDR3 consists of 16 residues. Germline V lookup: CDR1 SGHVS, CDR2 FNYEAQ. V dropped 6 bases and J dropped 5 bases, with 19 bases sitting between them. CDR3 in DNA: TGTGCCAGCAGACAACCAGGGAGTATAAGGACCGGGGAGCTGTTTTTT. Residues: CASRQPGSIRTGELFF.

The chain has TRBV3-1 and TRBJ2-7; unclear D gene. This CDR3 spans 13 amino acids. Germline lookup yields CDR1 LGHDT and CDR2 YNNKEL (reference sequence). V was pared by 1 base and J by 3 bases, with 7 bases between. In DNA form, the CDR3 reads TGTGCCAGCAGCCAAGTGGACGGCTACGAGCAGTACTTC. Translated: CASSQVDGYEQYF.

The rearrangement links TRBV20-1 to TRBJ1-1, with 7 bases lining up with TRBD1. V trimming: 3 bases; J trimming: 11 bases; junction bases outside the gene matches: 9. Per the germline V gene, CDR1 is DFQATT and CDR2 is SNEGSKA (reference sequence). There are 12 residues in the CDR3. This chain's CDR3 is CSASPGGLRAFF. For the CDR3, the DNA is TGCAGTGCTAGCCCAGGGGGACTGCGGGCTTTCTTT.

Only a few counts were recorded for this clonotype. The chain has TRBV19 and TRBJ1-5; the match to TRBD1 covers 8 bases. This CDR3 is 15 amino acids long. CDR1 is LNHDA and CDR2 is SQIVND in the germline V gene (reference sequence). Trimming removed 4 bases from V and 7 bases from J; junction bases left unmatched: 9. DNA for the CDR3: TGTGCCAGTAGTAAAAGGACAGGGTCTGTCCAGCCCCAGCATTTT. It yields the protein CASSKRTGSVQPQHF.

The genes are TRBV5-6 and TRBJ2-2; D gene ambiguous. V lost 6 bases, J lost 5 bases, and 17 bases lay in between. Per the germline V gene, CDR1 is SGHDT and CDR2 is YYEEEE. There are 15 residues in the CDR3. The chain's CDR3 is CASTTWGFGTGELFF. CDR3 in DNA: TGTGCCAGCACCACCTGGGGATTTGGGACCGGGGAGCTGTTTTTT. Combining the CDR3 with reference TRBV5-6 and TRBJ2-2 gives the whole variable domain DAGVTQSPTHLIKTRGQQVTLRCSPKSGHDTVSWYQQALGQGPQFIFQYYEEEERQRGNFPDRFSGHQFPNYSSELNVNALLLGDSALYLCASTTWGFGTGELFFGEGSRLTVL.

This clonotype was detected many times. The gene calls are TRBV28 and TRBJ1-4; TRBD1 agrees at 10 bases. Germline V CDR1 and CDR2: MDHEN, SYDVKM. The CDR3 is 16 residues long. V lost 6 bases, J lost 3 bases, and 7 bases stayed unmatched. DNA for the CDR3: TGTGCCAGCAGCAGGAGGACAGGGGGATCTAATGAAAAACTGTTTTTT. Translating it yields CASSRRTGGSNEKLFF. The full variable domain, with the rest looked up from reference TRBV28 and TRBJ1-4, is DVKVTQSSRYLVKRTGEKVFLECVQDMDHENMFWYRQDPGLGLRLIYFSYDVKMKEKGDIPEGYSVSREKKERFSLILESASTNQTSMYLCASSRRTGGSNEKLFFGSGTQLSVL.

This clonotype was observed a handful of times. The rearrangement uses TRBV29-1 and TRBJ2-2; the D gene is possibly TRBD1 (5 bases). V lost 7 bases to trimming and J lost 2 bases, with 14 bases between them. CDR3 length: 14 residues. From germline, CDR1 is SQVTM and CDR2 ANQGSEA. CDR3 sequence: CSANLDRNTGELFF. The CDR3 DNA reads as TGCAGCGCAAACCTAGACAGAAACACCGGGGAGCTGTTTTTT.

This clonotype appeared a single time. The junction shows a germline mismatch at one end, possibly a read error. This CDR3 reads CASSYGTGRTSGAIVLTF. The CDR3 DNA reads as TGTGCCAGCAGTTACGGGACAGGGCGGACCTCTGGGGCCATCGTCCTGACTTTC. This chain uses TRBV6-2 or TRBV6-3 with TRBJ2-6; 9 bases match TRBD1. Germline V gene sequence: CDR1 MNHEY, CDR2 SVGEGT. CDR3 length: 18 residues.

This clonotype was observed a few times. This chain uses TRBV20-1 with TRBJ2-4; D not certain. Trimming cost V 0 bases and J 0 bases, with 15 bases left between them. The CDR3 consists of 17 residues. Germline CDR1 and CDR2: DFQATT and SNEGSKA (reference sequence). CDR3 loop: CSARDPKQALAKNIQYF. In DNA, the CDR3 is TGCAGTGCTAGAGATCCCAAGCAGGCCCTAGCCAAAAACATTCAGTACTTC.

The table lists this clonotype with a few counts. The chain carries TRBV18 and TRBJ2-7; TRBD1 might be the D (6 bases). In germline, CDR1 is KGHSH, CDR2 LQKENI. The CDR3 is made up of 14 amino acids. V dropped 4 bases and J dropped 3 bases, with 13 bases sitting between them. CDR3: CASSQTGTSYEQYF. The CDR3 DNA follows: TGTGCCAGCTCACAAACCGGGACAAGCTACGAGCAGTACTTC.

This chain connects TRBV2 to TRBJ2-7, with D perhaps TRBD2 (7 bases). In germline, CDR1 is SNHLY, CDR2 FYNNEI. The V and J ends lost 1 base and 7 bases respectively, with 14 bases between them. This CDR3 is 14 amino acids long. Here the CDR3 DNA reads TGTGCCAGCAGTGAAGGCAGGGGAGGGAGGGAGCAGTACTTC. Amino acids: CASSEGRGGREQYF. The variable domain in full, with the rest retrieved from reference TRBV2 and TRBJ2-7, is EPEVTQTPSHQVTQMGQEVILRCVPISNHLYFYWYRQILGQKVEFLVSFYNNEISEKSEIFDDQFSVERPDGSNFTLKIRSTKLEDSAMYFCASSEGRGGREQYFGPGTRLTVT.

This clonotype turned up a few times. This rearrangement joins TRBV29-1 to TRBJ2-5; D unresolved. CDR3 length: 14 amino acids. In germline, CDR1 is SQVTM, CDR2 ANQGSEA. Deletions cut 4 bases from V and 0 bases from J, with 12 bases between. CDR3 in DNA: TGCAGCGTTGGGGCAACTACGTACCAAGAGACCCAGTACTTC. Translating it yields CSVGATTYQETQYF.

This clonotype was counted a few times. This chain joins TRBV5-1 and TRBJ2-6; TRBD1 agrees at 8 bases. Germline lookup yields CDR1 SGHRS and CDR2 YFSETQ. V lost 0 bases, J lost 0 bases, and 2 bases stayed unmatched. CDR3 length: 17 amino acids. The CDR3 DNA follows: TGCGCCAGCAGCTTGGGGACAGGGCTCTCTGGGGCCAACGTCCTGACTTTC. Its protein product is CASSLGTGLSGANVLTF.